These T cell receptor beta chains were read from a single sample in a study of CD8 T cells in ankylosing spondylitis. TCRdb analysed the 5' RACE reads with MiXCR anew, one entry per CDR3 protein. Of tens of thousands of distinct CDR3 sequences listed, 5.3% were seen once; the top ten hold 2% to 2.5%. The material sequenced was blood, either unsorted or a sorted T cell fraction (not recorded which). Receptors were obtained from a male donor with ankylosing spondylitis or in good health (not recorded which). The CDR3 runs from the conserved cysteine through the conserved F or W. A D gene is named only where the DNA matches it firmly. Only part of the rows carry a size: once, few, many, or a class if the clone is expanded.

D gene	V gene	J gene	clone size	CDR3 protein	CDR3 DNA
NA	TRBV24-1	TRBJ2-3	many	CATSDLPSGDTQYF	TGTGCCACCAGTGATCTTCCCTCTGGAGATACGCAGTATTTT
NA	TRBV2	TRBJ2-1	many	CASRIDGGGEQFF	TGTGCCAGCAGGATAGACGGGGGAGGTGAGCAGTTCTTC
NA	TRBV5-1	TRBJ2-7	many	CASSLWDGEDEQYF	TGCGCCAGCAGCTTGTGGGACGGGGAGGACGAGCAGTACTTC
NA	TRBV3-1	TRBJ2-6	many	CASRLWGTAGANVLTF	TGTGCCAGCAGGTTGTGGGGTACAGCTGGGGCCAACGTCCTGACTTTC
TRBD1	TRBV29-1	TRBJ2-2	many	CSAGQGLTGELFF	TGCAGCGCGGGACAGGGTCTCACCGGGGAGCTGTTTTTT
NA	TRBV5-4	TRBJ2-1	NA	CASSFMGRNEQFF	TGTGCCAGCAGCTTTATGGGTAGAAATGAGCAGTTCTTC
NA	TRBV12-3/TRBV12-4	TRBJ1-2	many	CASGHPQVDGYGYTF	TGTGCCAGCGGCCACCCTCAGGTAGATGGCTATGGCTACACCTTC
TRBD1	TRBV20-1	TRBJ2-5	many	CSATGQGQETQYF	TGCAGTGCAACGGGACAGGGGCAAGAGACCCAGTACTTC
NA	TRBV12-3/TRBV12-4	TRBJ1-5	many	CASSFGAVSNQPQHF	TGTGCCAGCAGTTTCGGGGCAGTAAGCAATCAGCCCCAGCATTTT
NA	TRBV10-3	TRBJ2-7	many	CAISYQLGEQYF	TGTGCCATCAGTTACCAATTGGGCGAGCAGTACTTC
NA	TRBV27	TRBJ2-3	many	CASSFLGRASDTQYF	TGTGCCAGCAGTTTCCTAGGAAGGGCTTCAGATACGCAGTATTTT
NA	TRBV10-2	TRBJ1-5	many	CASTGYSNQPQHF	TGCGCCAGCACCGGTTATAGCAATCAGCCCCAGCATTTT
NA	TRBV5-4	TRBJ2-7	many	CASSLDRYSYEQYF	TGTGCCAGCAGCTTGGATCGATACTCCTACGAGCAGTACTTC
NA	TRBV20-1	TRBJ1-1	NA	CSARDSIWGRDTAAFF	TGCAGTGCTAGAGATTCGATCTGGGGGCGTGACACTGCAGCTTTCTTT
TRBD2	TRBV29-1	TRBJ2-7	many	CSVEDPGGHEQYF	TGCAGCGTTGAAGACCCGGGAGGACACGAGCAGTACTTC
TRBD1	TRBV27	TRBJ2-1	many	CASREGQGNYNEQFF	TGTGCCAGCAGAGAAGGACAGGGAAACTACAATGAGCAGTTCTTC
NA	TRBV20-1	TRBJ2-3	many	CSAPLQATDTQYF	TGCAGTGCCCCCCTCCAAGCGACAGATACGCAGTATTTT
TRBD1	TRBV2	TRBJ2-1	many	CASSNEATGARFF	TGTGCCAGCAGCAATGAGGCGACAGGGGCCAGGTTCTTC
NA	TRBV20-1	TRBJ2-1	many	CSANPGPPTEQFF	TGCAGTGCGAACCCGGGACCCCCCACTGAGCAGTTCTTC
TRBD1	TRBV29-1	TRBJ2-7	many	CSVNRDRGGEQYF	TGCAGCGTTAATCGGGACAGGGGGGGCGAGCAGTACTTC
NA	TRBV5-5	TRBJ1-1	many	CASSLVGREAFF	TGTGCCAGCAGCTTGGTGGGCAGAGAAGCTTTCTTT
TRBD2	TRBV5-4	TRBJ2-4	many	CASSGQSAGVKNIQYF	TGTGCCAGCAGCGGCCAGTCGGCGGGGGTCAAAAACATTCAGTACTTC
NA	TRBV18	TRBJ2-7	many	CASSLDNSHEQYF	TGTGCCAGCTCGTTGGACAACAGCCACGAGCAGTACTTC